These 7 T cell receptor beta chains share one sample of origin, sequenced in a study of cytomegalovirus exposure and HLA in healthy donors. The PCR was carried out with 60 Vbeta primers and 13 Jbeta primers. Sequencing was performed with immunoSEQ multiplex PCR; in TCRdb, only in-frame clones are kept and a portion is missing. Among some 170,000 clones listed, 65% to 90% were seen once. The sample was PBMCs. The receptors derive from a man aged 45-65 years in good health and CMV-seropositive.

CDR3 sequence reads: CASSALAASTDTQYF. In nucleotides, the CDR3 is TGTGCCAGCAGCGCACTAGCGGCTTCCACAGATACGCAGTATTTT. The chain has TRBV5-4 and TRBJ2-3; TRBD2 aligns across 8 bases. V was pared by 4 bases and J by 2 bases, with 6 bases of the junction left unmatched. Germline CDR1 is SGHNT and CDR2 is YYREEE (reference sequence). This CDR3 contains 15 residues.

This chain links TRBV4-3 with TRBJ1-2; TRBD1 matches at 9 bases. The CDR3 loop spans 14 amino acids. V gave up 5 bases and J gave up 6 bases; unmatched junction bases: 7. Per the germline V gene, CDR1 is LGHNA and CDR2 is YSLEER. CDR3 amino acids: CASSTITGGDGYTF. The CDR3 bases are TGCGCCAGCAGCACCATAACAGGGGGCGATGGCTACACCTTC.

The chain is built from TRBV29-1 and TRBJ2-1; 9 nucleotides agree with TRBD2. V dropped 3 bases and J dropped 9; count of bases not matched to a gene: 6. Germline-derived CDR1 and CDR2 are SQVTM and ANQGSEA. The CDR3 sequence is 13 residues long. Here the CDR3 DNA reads TGCAGCGTTGATTTGTCTAGCGGGATTGAGCAGTTCTTC. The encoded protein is CSVDLSSGIEQFF.

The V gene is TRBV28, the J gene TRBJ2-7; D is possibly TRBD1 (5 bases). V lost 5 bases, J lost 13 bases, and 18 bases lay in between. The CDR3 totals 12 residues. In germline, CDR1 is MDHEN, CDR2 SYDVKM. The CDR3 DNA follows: TGTGCCAGCAGTCTGGGCGATTACAGGAGCTACTTC. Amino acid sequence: CASSLGDYRSYF. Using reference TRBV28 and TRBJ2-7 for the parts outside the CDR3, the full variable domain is DVKVTQSSRYLVKRTGEKVFLECVQDMDHENMFWYRQDPGLGLRLIYFSYDVKMKEKGDIPEGYSVSREKKERFSLILESASTNQTSMYLCASSLGDYRSYFGPGTRLTVT.

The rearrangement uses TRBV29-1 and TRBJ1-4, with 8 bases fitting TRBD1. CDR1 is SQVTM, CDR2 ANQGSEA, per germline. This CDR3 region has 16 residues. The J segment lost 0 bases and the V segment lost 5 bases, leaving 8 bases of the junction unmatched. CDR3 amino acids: CSVLWTGRTTNEKLFF. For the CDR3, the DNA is TGCAGCGTTCTCTGGACAGGGAGAACAACTAATGAAAAACTGTTTTTT. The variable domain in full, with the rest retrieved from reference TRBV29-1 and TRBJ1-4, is SAVISQKPSRDICQRGTSLTIQCQVDSQVTMMFWYRQQPGQSLTLIATANQGSEATYESGFVIDKFPISRPNLTFSTLTVSNMSPEDSSIYLCSVLWTGRTTNEKLFFGSGTQLSVL.

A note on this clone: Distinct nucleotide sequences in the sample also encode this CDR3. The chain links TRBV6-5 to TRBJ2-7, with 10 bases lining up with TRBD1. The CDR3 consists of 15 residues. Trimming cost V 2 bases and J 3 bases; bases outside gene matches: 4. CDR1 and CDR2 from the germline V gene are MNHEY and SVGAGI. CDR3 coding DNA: TGTGCCAGCAGTTACGCCGGGACAGGGGTCTACGAGCAGTACTTC. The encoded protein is CASSYAGTGVYEQYF.

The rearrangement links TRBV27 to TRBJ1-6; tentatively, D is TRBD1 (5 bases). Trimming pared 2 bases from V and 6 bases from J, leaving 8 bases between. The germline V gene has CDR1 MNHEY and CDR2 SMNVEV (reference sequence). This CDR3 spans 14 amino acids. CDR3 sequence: CASSLRQGNSPLHF. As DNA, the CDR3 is TGTGCCAGCAGTTTACGGCAGGGTAATTCACCCCTCCACTTT.